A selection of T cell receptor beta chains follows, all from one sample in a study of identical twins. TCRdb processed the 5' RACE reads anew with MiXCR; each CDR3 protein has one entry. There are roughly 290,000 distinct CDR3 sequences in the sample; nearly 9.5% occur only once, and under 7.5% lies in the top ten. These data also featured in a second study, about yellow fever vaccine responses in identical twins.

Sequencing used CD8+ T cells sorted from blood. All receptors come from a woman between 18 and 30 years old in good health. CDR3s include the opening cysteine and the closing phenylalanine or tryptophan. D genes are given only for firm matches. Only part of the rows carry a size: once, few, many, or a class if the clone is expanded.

CDR3nt: TGTGCCAGCAGCTCCCGAGGACAGGGGCATGAGCAGTTCTTC; CDR3aa: CASSSRGQGHEQFF; v_gene: TRBV7-2; d_gene: TRBD1; abundance: few; j_gene: TRBJ2-1
CDR3nt: TGTGCCAGCGGAACAGGGGGTAGTTCACCCCTCCACTTT; CDR3aa: CASGTGGSSPLHF; v_gene: TRBV6-1; d_gene: TRBD1; abundance: .; j_gene: TRBJ1-6
CDR3nt: TGTGCCAGCAGCCCTAGATCGGGACAGGGGTCGGGCGAGCAGTACTTC; CDR3aa: CASSPRSGQGSGEQYF; v_gene: TRBV13; d_gene: TRBD1; abundance: .; j_gene: TRBJ2-7
CDR3nt: TGTGCCAGCAGTTATCCGGGACAGGTGATTTTC; CDR3aa: CASSYPGQVIF; v_gene: TRBV6-2/TRBV6-3; d_gene: TRBD1; abundance: few; j_gene: TRBJ2-7
CDR3nt: TGTGCCAGCAGCTTCCCGCGGGACCTACAGGGGGAGACCCAGTACTTC; CDR3aa: CASSFPRDLQGETQYF; v_gene: TRBV7-6; d_gene: .; abundance: .; j_gene: TRBJ2-5
CDR3nt: TGTGCCAGCAGTTTAATTGGGCGCGAGCAGTACTTC; CDR3aa: CASSLIGREQYF; v_gene: TRBV12-3/TRBV12-4; d_gene: .; abundance: .; j_gene: TRBJ2-7
CDR3nt: TGTGCCAGCAGCTTGGTGTCCTCAAGGTTGGATACGCAGTATTTT; CDR3aa: CASSLVSSRLDTQYF; v_gene: TRBV5-6; d_gene: .; abundance: many; j_gene: TRBJ2-3
CDR3nt: TGTGCCAGCAGCGTATCAAGCGGGGCCTACGAGCAGTACTTC; CDR3aa: CASSVSSGAYEQYF; v_gene: TRBV9; d_gene: TRBD2; abundance: .; j_gene: TRBJ2-7
CDR3nt: TGTGCCAGCAGTTACTCCCCAATACAGGGTATCAATGAGCAGTTCTTC; CDR3aa: CASSYSPIQGINEQFF; v_gene: TRBV6-5; d_gene: .; abundance: .; j_gene: TRBJ2-1
CDR3nt: TGTGCCAGCAGTTCCCACGACAGGGTCGGCGGCTACACCTTC; CDR3aa: CASSSHDRVGGYTF; v_gene: TRBV6-5; d_gene: TRBD1; abundance: .; j_gene: TRBJ1-2
CDR3nt: TGCGCCAGCAGGTCCGCGGTGGAGGACACTGAAGCTTTCTTT; CDR3aa: CASRSAVEDTEAFF; v_gene: TRBV5-1; d_gene: .; abundance: many; j_gene: TRBJ1-1
CDR3nt: TGTGCCAGCAGCCCCACCCTGGGACTACGACAGACCCAGTACTTC; CDR3aa: CASSPTLGLRQTQYF; v_gene: TRBV12-3/TRBV12-4; d_gene: TRBD2; abundance: few; j_gene: TRBJ2-5
CDR3nt: TGTGCCAGCAGCCAAACTAGCGGGGGAGACACCGGGGAGCTGTTTTTT; CDR3aa: CASSQTSGGDTGELFF; v_gene: TRBV9; d_gene: TRBD2; abundance: .; j_gene: TRBJ2-2
CDR3nt: TGTGCCACCAGCAGAGATCAGGGGACAGACTACGAGCAGTACTTC; CDR3aa: CATSRDQGTDYEQYF; v_gene: TRBV15; d_gene: TRBD1; abundance: many; j_gene: TRBJ2-7
CDR3nt: TGTGCCAGCAGCTTCTATCGGGGATCCTACAATGAGCAGTTCTTC; CDR3aa: CASSFYRGSYNEQFF; v_gene: TRBV11-2; d_gene: .; abundance: many; j_gene: TRBJ2-1
CDR3nt: TGCGCCAGCAGCCCCGACGCGGCTTTACAGGGCATGAACACTGAAGCTTTCTTT; CDR3aa: CASSPDAALQGMNTEAFF; v_gene: TRBV5-1; d_gene: .; abundance: .; j_gene: TRBJ1-1
CDR3nt: TGCAGCGTTGAAGATCGGATGCGGGGGGGCTGGACAGATACGCAGTATTTT; CDR3aa: CSVEDRMRGGWTDTQYF; v_gene: TRBV29-1; d_gene: TRBD2; abundance: many; j_gene: TRBJ2-3
CDR3nt: TGCGCCAGCAGCAGGACTTATTACAATGAGCAGTTCTTC; CDR3aa: CASSRTYYNEQFF; v_gene: TRBV5-1; d_gene: .; abundance: .; j_gene: TRBJ2-1
CDR3nt: TGTGCCAGCAGCCTCGATTACGGCACCGGGGAGCTGTTTTTT; CDR3aa: CASSLDYGTGELFF; v_gene: TRBV7-8; d_gene: .; abundance: many; j_gene: TRBJ2-2
CDR3nt: TGTGCCAGCAGCTCACCGACTAGTCCAGATACGCAGTATTTT; CDR3aa: CASSSPTSPDTQYF; v_gene: TRBV7-9; d_gene: .; abundance: .; j_gene: TRBJ2-3
CDR3nt: TGTGCCAGCACTCATGAAACGGGACCATACAATGAGCAGTTCTTC; CDR3aa: CASTHETGPYNEQFF; v_gene: TRBV28; d_gene: .; abundance: .; j_gene: TRBJ2-1
CDR3nt: TGCGCCAGCAGTCTAGCCCGGGACAGCCAAGAGACCCAGTACTTC; CDR3aa: CASSLARDSQETQYF; v_gene: TRBV4-1; d_gene: TRBD1; abundance: few; j_gene: TRBJ2-5
CDR3nt: TGTGCCAGCAGCGTAGGACAGGCGAACACCGGGGAGCTGTTTTTT; CDR3aa: CASSVGQANTGELFF; v_gene: TRBV9; d_gene: .; abundance: .; j_gene: TRBJ2-2
CDR3nt: TGCAGCGTAGTGACAGGGAGGGCCGAGCAGTACTTC; CDR3aa: CSVVTGRAEQYF; v_gene: TRBV29-1; d_gene: .; abundance: many; j_gene: TRBJ2-7
CDR3nt: TGTGCCAGCAGCTTATTCGTAGGGACAGAAAGCACAGATACGCAGTATTTT; CDR3aa: CASSLFVGTESTDTQYF; v_gene: TRBV5-6; d_gene: TRBD1; abundance: .; j_gene: TRBJ2-3
CDR3nt: TGTGCCAGCGGCTTGGGAGGAGATAGTACCGGGGAGCTGTTTTTT; CDR3aa: CASGLGGDSTGELFF; v_gene: TRBV5-6; d_gene: .; abundance: .; j_gene: TRBJ2-2
CDR3nt: TGTGCCAGCAGTTGGGACAGAGCAATCGAGCAGTTCTTC; CDR3aa: CASSWDRAIEQFF; v_gene: TRBV6-2/TRBV6-3; d_gene: TRBD1; abundance: few; j_gene: TRBJ2-1
CDR3nt: TGCAGTGCTAGAGAAGGGCGCGACTATGGCTACACCTTC; CDR3aa: CSAREGRDYGYTF; v_gene: TRBV20-1; d_gene: .; abundance: .; j_gene: TRBJ1-2
CDR3nt: TGCGCCAGCAGCTTGGCGCCCTCCGGGACCGATGGCTACACCTTC; CDR3aa: CASSLAPSGTDGYTF; v_gene: TRBV5-1; d_gene: .; abundance: many; j_gene: TRBJ1-2
CDR3nt: TGTGCCAGCAGTTCAACTGGGACTAGCGGGGCGGGTGATACGCAGTATTTT; CDR3aa: CASSSTGTSGAGDTQYF; v_gene: TRBV12-3/TRBV12-4; d_gene: TRBD2; abundance: few; j_gene: TRBJ2-3
CDR3nt: TGCGCCAGCAAGGGGGCAAATGAAAACATTCAGTACTTC; CDR3aa: CASKGANENIQYF; v_gene: TRBV5-1; d_gene: TRBD1; abundance: many; j_gene: TRBJ2-4
CDR3nt: TGTGCCAGCAGCTTGGCACAGATACCCTCAGGGGCCAACGTCCTGACTTTC; CDR3aa: CASSLAQIPSGANVLTF; v_gene: TRBV5-6; d_gene: .; abundance: few; j_gene: TRBJ2-6
CDR3nt: TGTGCCACCCGACATGACGTCTTTTCAAACTATGGCTACACCTTC; CDR3aa: CATRHDVFSNYGYTF; v_gene: TRBV15; d_gene: .; abundance: many; j_gene: TRBJ1-2
CDR3nt: TGTGCCAGCAGTGACGCAGGACAGGGGGCGGATGAGCAGTTCTTC; CDR3aa: CASSDAGQGADEQFF; v_gene: TRBV6-4; d_gene: TRBD1; abundance: .; j_gene: TRBJ2-1
CDR3nt: TGCAGCGTTGGCAGAGTGAACACTGAAGCTTTCTTT; CDR3aa: CSVGRVNTEAFF; v_gene: TRBV29-1; d_gene: .; abundance: .; j_gene: TRBJ1-1
CDR3nt: TGTGCCAGCAGTTTCAGGGACTACAATGAGCAGTTCTTC; CDR3aa: CASSFRDYNEQFF; v_gene: TRBV7-9; d_gene: .; abundance: many; j_gene: TRBJ2-1
CDR3nt: TGTGCCAGCAGCCTACGAGAGCCAGTGAACACTGAAGCTTTCTTT; CDR3aa: CASSLREPVNTEAFF; v_gene: TRBV7-9; d_gene: .; abundance: .; j_gene: TRBJ1-1
CDR3nt: TGTGCCAGCAGCTTAGAGGCTAGCGGGACTACTAGCACAGATACGCAGTATTTT; CDR3aa: CASSLEASGTTSTDTQYF; v_gene: TRBV11-3; d_gene: TRBD2; abundance: few; j_gene: TRBJ2-3
CDR3nt: TGTGCCAGCACCGCATCAGGGGATGGCTACACCTTC; CDR3aa: CASTASGDGYTF; v_gene: TRBV2; d_gene: .; abundance: many; j_gene: TRBJ1-2
CDR3nt: TGTGCCATCTCGAACTGGCTAGCTTTTGGCGAGCAGTACTTC; CDR3aa: CAISNWLAFGEQYF; v_gene: TRBV10-3; d_gene: .; abundance: few; j_gene: TRBJ2-7
CDR3nt: TGTGCCAGTAGTACCCACCTGACTAGCGGAGGGGGCTATGAGCAGTTCTTC; CDR3aa: CASSTHLTSGGGYEQFF; v_gene: TRBV19; d_gene: TRBD2; abundance: .; j_gene: TRBJ2-1
CDR3nt: TGCGCCAGCAGCCAAGATCCGCCCCAGGCACTAGCGGGGAGCACAGATACGCAGTATTTT; CDR3aa: CASSQDPPQALAGSTDTQYF; v_gene: TRBV4-3; d_gene: TRBD2; abundance: .; j_gene: TRBJ2-3
CDR3nt: TGCGCCAGCATTATAAACCCGGGACAGGGCACCTACGAGCAGTACTTC; CDR3aa: CASIINPGQGTYEQYF; v_gene: TRBV10-2; d_gene: TRBD1; abundance: few; j_gene: TRBJ2-7
CDR3nt: TGTGCCAGCAGTTCCCGGGTAGCGGGGTACAAAGAGACCCAGTACTTC; CDR3aa: CASSSRVAGYKETQYF; v_gene: TRBV28; d_gene: TRBD2; abundance: .; j_gene: TRBJ2-5